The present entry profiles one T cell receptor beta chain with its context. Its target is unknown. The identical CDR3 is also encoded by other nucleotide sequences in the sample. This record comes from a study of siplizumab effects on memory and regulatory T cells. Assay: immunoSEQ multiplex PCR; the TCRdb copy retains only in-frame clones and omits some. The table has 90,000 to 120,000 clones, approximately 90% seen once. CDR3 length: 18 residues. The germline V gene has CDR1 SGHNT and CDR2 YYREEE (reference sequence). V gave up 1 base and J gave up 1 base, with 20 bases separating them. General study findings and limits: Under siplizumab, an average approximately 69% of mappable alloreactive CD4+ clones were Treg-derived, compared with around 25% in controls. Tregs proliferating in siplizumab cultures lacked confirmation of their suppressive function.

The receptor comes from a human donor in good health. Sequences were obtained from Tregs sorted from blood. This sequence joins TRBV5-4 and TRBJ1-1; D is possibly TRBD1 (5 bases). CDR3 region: CASSLPAARGKRNTEAFF. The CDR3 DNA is TGTGCCAGCAGCTTGCCGGCGGCCCGGGGGAAAAGGAACACTGAAGCTTTCTTT.